The source of this T cell receptor (beta chain) is a study of blood T cell repertoires in COVID-19. Study-level background: Some COVID-19 samples were acute and others convalescent; all came from the United States, Italy and Spain.

Germline assignment: CDR1 KGHSH and CDR2 LQKENI. CDR3 length: 16 residues. Trimming at V came to 3 bases and at J to 7 bases, leaving 13 bases not matched to a gene. Data came from immunoSEQ multiplex PCR; TCRdb stores just in-frame clones and leaves some out. Among 100,000 to 120,000 clones, approximately 90% were seen once, and the ten largest hold 3.3%. This receptor was obtained from a woman aged 50 to 65 with acute or convalescent COVID-19. Input material: peripheral blood. The chain uses TRBV18 and TRBJ2-7; 9 nucleotides agree with TRBD2. The CDR3 DNA is TGTGCCAGCTCACCCGAATTGTTAGCGGGAGCTCGTGAGCAGTACTTC. Translated: CASSPELLAGAREQYF.